Below, one TCR beta chain is given with its context. This sample is part of a study of blood T cell repertoires in COVID-19. Looking at the study overall: Sites across the United States, Italy and Spain contributed samples from acute and convalescent COVID-19. Sources were T cells, B-cell-depleted T cells, or PBMCs; the material itself was cDNA or gDNA.

The J segment lost 3 bases and the V segment lost 3 bases, leaving 6 bases of the junction unmatched. Looked up from germline, CDR1 is SGHNT and CDR2 is YENEEA. The CDR3 length is 15 residues. As processed by the authors: Estimation of nucleated cell counts was performed using reference gene primer amplification. The assay was immunoSEQ multiplex PCR, and TCRdb's table has in-frame clones only and misses some. V and J calls and clone size are copied from that table; D and trimming were computed from the DNA. The table shows about 360,000 clones, with about 83% occurring only once. The TCR comes from a man aged 25 to 45 with active or convalescent COVID-19. This chain connects TRBV11-3 to TRBJ2-3; 7 nucleotides align to TRBD2. The sequenced sample was peripheral blood. CDR3 bases: TGTGCCAGCAGCTTGGGGGGGGGATGGACAGATACGCAGTATTTT. The encoded protein is CASSLGGGWTDTQYF.